This T cell receptor (beta chain) was captured by sequencing in a study of type 1 regulatory T cells. Looking at the study overall: An in vitro protocol generated T-allo10, a Tr1-enriched, alloantigen-specific CD4 T cell product.

Germline V gene lookup returns CDR1 SGHVS and CDR2 FQNEAQ. The CDR3 extends over 13 amino acids. Study outcomes and limitations: Type 1 regulatory T cells had a more restricted TCR repertoire than non-type 1 regulatory T cells.

A word on this clonotype: Its specificity is unknown. Germline is not matched at one junction end, which may reflect a read error.

TCRdb analysed the reads with MiXCR anew, one entry per CDR3 protein. The sample lists tens of thousands of distinct CDR3 sequences, 62% seen once, with 1.8% in the top ten. This sequence was found in a human donor in good health. The sequenced sample was cultured non-Tr1 T cells, either the whole culture or a sorted T cell fraction (not recorded which). The gene calls are TRBV7-8 and TRBJ2-1; D is unresolved. Here the CDR3 reads CASSLAFGDEQSF. CDR3 bases: TGTGCCAGCAGCTTAGCGTTTGGCGATGAGCAGTCCTTC.